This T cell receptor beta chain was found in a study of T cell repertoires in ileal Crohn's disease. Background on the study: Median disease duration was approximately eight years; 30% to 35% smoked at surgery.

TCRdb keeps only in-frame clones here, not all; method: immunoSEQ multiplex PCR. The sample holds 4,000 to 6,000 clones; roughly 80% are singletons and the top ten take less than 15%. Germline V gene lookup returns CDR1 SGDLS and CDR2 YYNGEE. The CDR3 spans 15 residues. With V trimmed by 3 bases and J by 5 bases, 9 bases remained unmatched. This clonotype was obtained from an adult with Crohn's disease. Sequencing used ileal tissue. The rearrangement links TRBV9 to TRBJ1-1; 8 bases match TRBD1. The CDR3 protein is CASSAHNTGGTEAFF. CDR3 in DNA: TGTGCCAGCAGCGCCCATAACACAGGGGGGACTGAAGCTTTCTTT.